A single sample gave rise to the 31 T cell receptor beta chains below, sequenced in a study of blood T cell repertoires in COVID-19. Assay used: immunoSEQ multiplex PCR; TCRdb lists only in-frame clones, some missing. The profile covers about 170,000 clones, with around 90% appearing a single time and around 1.9% taken by the ten largest. The sequenced sample was peripheral blood. These receptors all stem from a man aged 45 to 65 who had recovered from COVID-19.

This chain's CDR3 is CASSTQGPVNTEAFF. The CDR3 DNA sequence: TGTGCCAGCAGCACACAGGGGCCGGTGAACACTGAAGCTTTCTTT. This sequence joins TRBV7-6 and TRBJ1-1, with 7 positions matching TRBD1. Germline CDR1 SGHVS, CDR2 FNYEAQ. The CDR3 is made up of 15 amino acids. V was pared by 5 bases and J by 0 bases, with 6 bases of the junction left unmatched.

The V and J genes are TRBV21-1 and TRBJ2-7; the D call of TRBD2 is as the table states it, not checked on the DNA. TRBV21-1 is assigned pseudogene status. The CDR3 is made up of 14 amino acids. CDR3 loop: CATPIGAVTYEQYF. The CDR3 DNA reads as TGTGCCACACCGATAGGAGCGGTGACCTACGAGCAGTACTTC.

The genes are TRBV12-3 or TRBV12-4 and TRBJ1-1; TRBD1 aligns across 7 bases. This CDR3 is 12 amino acids long. V gave up 10 bases and J gave up 4 bases; unmatched junction bases: 6. The CDR3 DNA is TGTGCCACCACCACAGGGGTCACTGAAGCTTTCTTT. It codes for CATTTGVTEAFF.

This chain uses TRBV7-6 with TRBJ2-1; TRBD1 matches 7 bases. V lost 1 base to trimming and J lost 6 bases; unmatched junction nucleotides: 9. Germline CDR1 and CDR2: SGHVS and FNYEAQ. This CDR3 contains 16 residues. Written as DNA, the CDR3 is TGTGCCAGCAGCTTAGGGTGGCAGGGGGTTCGCAATGAGCAGTTCTTC. Protein: CASSLGWQGVRNEQFF. The full variable domain, its missing parts supplied by reference TRBV7-6 and TRBJ2-1, is GAGVSQSPRYKVTKRGQDVALRCDPISGHVSLYWYRQALGQGPEFLTYFNYEAQQDKSGLPNDRFSAERPEGSISTLTIQRTEQRDSAMYRCASSLGWQGVRNEQFFGPGTRLTVL.

The chain is built from TRBV4-1 and TRBJ2-2; 9 bases are a match to TRBD1. This CDR3 is built from 15 residues. The V segment lost 1 base and the J segment 7 bases; nucleotides outside the gene matches: 4. The V gene's germline CDR1 is MGHRA and CDR2 YSYEKL. CDR3 region: CASSQAGQGGGELFF. CDR3 DNA sequence: TGCGCCAGCAGCCAAGCGGGACAGGGAGGCGGGGAGCTGTTTTTT.

V gene TRBV2 combines with J gene TRBJ2-2; 14 bases are shared with TRBD2. Per germline, CDR1 SNHLY and CDR2 FYNNEI. V lost 0 bases and J lost 7; bases outside the gene matches: 1. This CDR3 region has 16 residues. This CDR3 is CASSEATSGGVGELFF. DNA of the CDR3: TGTGCCAGCAGTGAAGCGACTAGCGGGGGGGTCGGGGAGCTGTTTTTT.

The CDR3 reads CASSSAGQGAYEQYF. The CDR3 DNA reads TGTGCCAGCAGTTCCGCTGGACAGGGGGCCTACGAGCAGTACTTC. The rearrangement uses TRBV6-6 and TRBJ2-7; TRBD1 matches 10 bases. The trim removed 4 bases at V and 2 bases at J, leaving 5 bases unmatched. Germline V gene data show CDR1 as MNHNY and CDR2 as SVGAGI (reference sequence). CDR3 size: 15 residues.

V and J are TRBV28 and TRBJ1-4, with D perhaps TRBD1 (6 bases). V was trimmed by 10 bases and J by 7 bases, leaving 16 bases between them. The germline gives CDR1 MDHEN, CDR2 SYDVKM. The CDR3 length is 13 residues. As DNA, the CDR3 is TGTGCCAACCAACAGGGATCGGGTGAAAAACTGTTTTTT. Protein product: CANQQGSGEKLFF.

The chain has TRBV18 and TRBJ2-1, with TRBD1 as a possible D gene (6 bases). The length of the CDR3 is 14 residues. Trimming pared 3 bases from V and 2 bases from J, leaving 8 bases between. CDR1 and CDR2 from the germline V gene are KGHSH and LQKENI. The CDR3 DNA reads as TGTGCCAGCTCACCCGGGACAACCTACAATGAGCAGTTCTTC. Protein: CASSPGTTYNEQFF.

The V and J genes are TRBV5-1 and TRBJ2-3; 9 bases map to TRBD2. This CDR3 is 16 amino acids long. Germline V lookup: CDR1 SGHRS, CDR2 YFSETQ. J gave up 6 bases and V 1 base, and 9 bases lay outside the gene matches. CDR3 protein: CASSLLLRGGLDTQYF. CDR3 nucleotides: TGCGCCAGCAGCTTGTTACTGCGGGGGGGCTTGGATACGCAGTATTTT.

In nucleotides, the CDR3 is TGTGCCAGCAGCCGATCACAGGGGTGGGATTCACCCCTCCACTTT. Translated, it gives CASSRSQGWDSPLHF. The gene calls are TRBV7-6 and TRBJ1-6; 7 bases map to TRBD1. This CDR3 is built from 15 residues. Germline CDR1 is SGHVS and CDR2 is FNYEAQ. Trimming cost V 5 bases and J 8 bases; bases outside gene matches: 9.

The chain links TRBV27 to TRBJ1-5, with D tentatively TRBD1 (6 bases). The V gene lost 2 bases and the J gene lost 7 bases, with 12 bases spanning the gap. This CDR3 has 14 amino acids. Germline V CDR1 and CDR2: MNHEY, SMNVEV (reference sequence). CDR3 amino acids: CASSLQGTGQPQHF. The CDR3 bases are TGTGCCAGCAGTTTACAGGGGACCGGCCAGCCCCAGCATTTT.

This clone has a handful of counts. The V gene is TRBV7-9, the J gene TRBJ2-3; a weak D match, TRBD2 (6 bases). Trimming cost V 5 bases and J 6 bases, with 15 bases left between them. CDR1 and CDR2 from the germline V gene are SEHNR and FQNEAQ (reference sequence). This CDR3 is built from 14 residues. The CDR3 DNA reads as TGTGCCAGCAGCCCGCGGGGAGCTAAGGATACGCAGTATTTT. As protein: CASSPRGAKDTQYF.

This chain connects TRBV11-2 to TRBJ2-3, with 7 nucleotides matching TRBD2. Germline V CDR1 and CDR2: SGHAT, FQNNGV. V was clipped by 5 bases and J by 4 bases; unmatched bases: 9. The CDR3 runs to 15 residues. The CDR3 nucleotides are TGTGCCAGCAGCCTAGGGGAGGGGAAGCCAGATACGCAGTATTTT. Translation gives CASSLGEGKPDTQYF.

The CDR3 protein is CASSEQVLAGTYNEQFF. Written as DNA, the CDR3 is TGTGCCAGCAGCGAACAGGTACTAGCGGGGACTTACAATGAGCAGTTCTTC. The chain uses TRBV9 and TRBJ2-1, with TRBD2 matching 10 bases. CDR3 length equals 17 residues. Germline CDR1 reads SGDLS; CDR2 reads YYNGEE. Unmatched junction bases numbered 10, after V lost 3 bases and J lost 4 bases.

Only one count was recorded for this clone. The chain recombines TRBV5-8 with TRBJ1-5; TRBD1 is a possible D gene (5 bases). Germline V lookup: CDR1 SGHTS, CDR2 YDEGEE. The CDR3 sequence is 14 residues long. The ends were cut back, 0 bases at V and 6 bases at J, with 10 bases in the middle. In nucleotides, the CDR3 is TGTGCCAGCAGCTTGGGGGGCACCGGTCAGCCCCAGCATTTT. Translation gives CASSLGGTGQPQHF. The full variable domain, completed using reference TRBV5-8 and TRBJ1-5, is EAGVTQSPTHLIKTRGQQATLRCSPISGHTSVYWYQQALGLGLQFLLWYDEGEERNRGNFPPRFSGRQFPNYSSELNVNALELEDSALYLCASSLGGTGQPQHFGDGTRLSIL.

This rearrangement joins TRBV12-5 to TRBJ2-5; the match to TRBD1 covers 9 bases. V trimming: 5 bases; J trimming: 5 bases; junction bases outside the gene matches: 9. Germline CDR1 and CDR2: LGHNT and FRNRAP. CDR3 length: 15 residues. Written as DNA, the CDR3 is TGTGCTAGTGGTCTTAGGACAGGGGTGGGGGAGACCCAGTACTTC. Translating gives CASGLRTGVGETQYF.

This clone has just one count. The chain couples TRBV10-3 to TRBJ1-4, with 8 bases matching TRBD1. CDR1 and CDR2 (germline): ENHRY, SYGVKD. The CDR3 covers 14 residues. The V and J ends lost 6 bases and 8 bases, in that order; junction bases with no gene match: 8. CDR3 in amino acids: CAIRGGQGGEKLFF. The CDR3 DNA sequence: TGTGCCATCAGAGGCGGACAGGGTGGGGAAAAACTGTTTTTT.

This chain connects TRBV21-1 to TRBJ1-2; the D call in the table, TRBD1, was not verified against the DNA. TRBV21-1 constitutes a pseudogene. CDR3 length equals 15 residues. In DNA form, the CDR3 reads TGTGCCAGCAGCACTTTTCCGACAGGCGACTATGGCTACACCTTC. It encodes CASSTFPTGDYGYTF.

The CDR3: CASSLGGLAWYQETQYF. The CDR3 nucleotides are TGTGCCAGCAGCTTAGGGGGACTAGCGTGGTACCAAGAGACCCAGTACTTC. This chain links TRBV11-2 with TRBJ2-5; TRBD2 matches 10 bases. The CDR3 loop spans 17 amino acids. V trimming: 1 base; J trimming: 0 bases; junction bases outside the gene matches: 5. Germline V gene lookup returns CDR1 SGHAT and CDR2 FQNNGV. Full variable domain (outside the CDR3, taken from reference TRBV11-2 and TRBJ2-5): EAGVAQSPRYKIIEKRQSVAFWCNPISGHATLYWYQQILGQGPKLLIQFQNNGVVDDSQLPKDRFSAERLKGVDSTLKIQPAKLEDSAVYLCASSLGGLAWYQETQYFGPGTRLLVL.

CDR3 sequence: CASSMIPSATGHYGYTF. CDR3 bases: TGCGCCAGCAGTATGATCCCATCCGCGACAGGCCACTATGGCTACACCTTC. The V and J genes are TRBV4-1 and TRBJ1-2; D perhaps matches TRBD1 (6 bases). The length of the CDR3 is 17 residues. CDR1 and CDR2 (germline): MGHRA, YSYEKL. The V gene lost 6 bases and the J gene lost 3 bases, with 23 bases spanning the gap.

The V and J genes are TRBV5-6 and TRBJ2-7; 7 nucleotides match TRBD2. CDR3 length: 14 residues. Germline CDR1 SGHDT, CDR2 YYEEEE. The J segment lost 5 bases and the V segment lost 4 bases, leaving 9 bases of the junction unmatched. The DNA for the CDR3 is TGTGCCAGCAGCCCAGGACTAGGCGGGCACGAGCAGTACTTC. This sequence encodes CASSPGLGGHEQYF.

The chain links TRBV27 to TRBJ1-6; 10 nucleotides match TRBD1. Germline V lookup: CDR1 MNHEY, CDR2 SMNVEV (reference sequence). This CDR3 has 17 amino acids. V was clipped by 3 bases and J by 10 bases; unmatched bases: 12. The CDR3 nucleotides read TGTGCCAGCAGTTTCCACCTGGGACAGGGGACAGGATCACCCCTCCACTTT. This gives the protein CASSFHLGQGTGSPLHF.

The rearrangement uses TRBV5-4 and TRBJ2-2; TRBD1 aligns across 8 bases. V lost 5 bases to trimming and J lost 6 bases; unmatched junction nucleotides: 3. Germline V gene sequence: CDR1 SGHNT, CDR2 YYREEE (reference sequence). The CDR3 runs 13 residues. CDR3 sequence (DNA): TGTGCCAGCAGTCCACAGGGGGCCGGGGAGCTGTTTTTT. It specifies CASSPQGAGELFF.

The chain couples TRBV5-1 to TRBJ2-7; D is undetermined. The ends were cut back, 4 bases at V and 5 bases at J, with 7 bases in the middle. The CDR3 loop spans 11 amino acids. CDR1 and CDR2 (germline): SGHRS, YFSETQ. DNA for the CDR3: TGCGCCAGCAGCGAGGCGGACGAGCAGTACTTC. Translation: CASSEADEQYF.

The rearrangement links TRBV2 to TRBJ2-1; possibly TRBD1 for D (6 bases). Germline V gene sequence: CDR1 SNHLY, CDR2 FYNNEI. Trimming took off 7 bases at V and 4 bases at J, with 14 bases between the two ends. This CDR3 has 14 amino acids. CDR3 loop: CASTRTDQYNEQFF. The CDR3 DNA reads as TGTGCCAGCACCCGGACAGACCAATACAATGAGCAGTTCTTC.

The chain links TRBV7-8 to TRBJ1-5; weak D call: TRBD1 (5 bases). The length of the CDR3 is 14 residues. Deletions cut 0 bases from V and 4 bases from J, with 7 bases between. CDR1 SGHVS and CDR2 FQNEAQ come from the germline V gene. Here the CDR3 reads CASSLARGNQPQHF. The CDR3 nucleotides read TGTGCCAGCAGCTTAGCGCGGGGGAATCAGCCCCAGCATTTT. Full variable domain (remainder filled in from reference TRBV7-8 and TRBJ1-5): GAGVSQSPRYKVAKRGQDVALRCDPISGHVSLFWYQQALGQGPEFLTYFQNEAQLDKSGLPSDRFFAERPEGSVSTLKIQRTQQEDSAVYLCASSLARGNQPQHFGDGTRLSIL.

This clone was recorded only once. The chain combines TRBV7-2 with TRBJ1-2; 12 positions agree with TRBD1. The J segment lost 4 bases and the V segment lost 0 bases, leaving 3 bases of the junction unmatched. The germline V gene encodes CDR1 SGHTA and CDR2 FQGNSA. The CDR3 covers 16 residues. DNA for the CDR3: TGTGCCAGCAGCTTAGCGGGACAGGGGGCCGGCTATGGCTACACCTTC. This gives the protein CASSLAGQGAGYGYTF.

V usage is TRBV9 and J usage is TRBJ1-2, with 7 bases matching TRBD1. Trimming took 0 bases from V and 2 from J; bases not matched to a gene: 1. Germline CDR1 and CDR2: SGDLS and YYNGEE. The CDR3 runs 14 residues. The CDR3 sequence is CASSVGGGNYGYTF. CDR3 DNA: TGTGCCAGCAGCGTAGGAGGGGGCAACTATGGCTACACCTTC. The full variable domain, with the rest looked up from reference TRBV9 and TRBJ1-2, is DSGVTQTPKHLITATGQRVTLRCSPRSGDLSVYWYQQSLDQGLQFLIQYYNGEERAKGNILERFSAQQFPDLHSELNLSSLELGDSALYFCASSVGGGNYGYTFGSGTRLTVV.

The chain joins TRBV19 to TRBJ2-1, with TRBD2 identical over 10 bases. With 6 bases clipped from V and 0 bases from J, the junction kept 11 bases outside the gene matches. This CDR3 is built from 18 residues. In germline, CDR1 is LNHDA, CDR2 SQIVND (reference sequence). CDR3 residues: CASSPPGLAGGSYNEQFF. As DNA, the CDR3 is TGTGCCAGTAGCCCCCCGGGCTTAGCGGGAGGCTCCTACAATGAGCAGTTCTTC.

The V and J genes are TRBV14 and TRBJ2-3; D call uncertain. V was clipped by 4 bases and J by 3 bases, with 8 bases between them. CDR3 length: 13 amino acids. Per germline, CDR1 SGHDN and CDR2 FVKESK. CDR3 protein: CASSLPETDTQYF. DNA for the CDR3: TGTGCCAGCAGCCTCCCCGAGACAGATACGCAGTATTTT.